Listed below are T cell receptor beta chains from one sample, sequenced in a study of memory CD4+ T cells and cytomegalovirus serostatus. Generated by immunoSEQ multiplex PCR, the TCRdb table keeps only in-frame clones and is missing some. Of approximately 46,000 clones listed, roughly 83% are singletons. The sample was memory CD4+ T cells from blood. The origin of the receptors is an adult in good health and CMV-seronegative. Both conserved end residues are part of each CDR3. The order of the fields is V gene, J gene, D gene, clone size, CDR3 protein, CDR3 DNA. D genes are given only for firm matches. Expanded clones are given a class, and other clones once, few, many or no size at all.

TRBV25-1,TRBJ2-2,.,.,CASSMDRYTGELFF,TGTGCCAGCAGCATGGACAGATACACCGGGGAGCTGTTTTTT
TRBV7-9,TRBJ2-1,TRBD2,.,CASSLAQGTSGRREQFF,TGTGCCAGCAGCTTAGCTCAGGGGACTAGCGGGAGACGAGAGCAGTTCTTC
TRBV5-6,TRBJ2-5,TRBD2,few,CASSFSGGAEETQYF,TGTGCCAGCAGCTTTAGCGGGGGGGCGGAAGAGACCCAGTACTTC
TRBV4-1,TRBJ1-2,.,.,CASSQDRGVNYGYTF,TGCGCCAGCAGCCAAGATCGGGGCGTTAACTATGGCTACACCTTC
TRBV6-6,TRBJ1-1,TRBD1,.,CASRKQGVNTEAFF,TGTGCCAGCAGAAAACAGGGGGTGAACACTGAAGCTTTCTTT
TRBV7-2,TRBJ2-7,.,.,CASSPGGYEQYF,TGTGCCAGCAGCCCCGGGGGTTACGAGCAGTACTTC
TRBV12-5,TRBJ1-2,TRBD1,.,CASGLVGDRAVNGYTF,TGTGCTAGTGGTTTGGTAGGGGACAGGGCCGTAAATGGCTACACCTTC
TRBV5-4,TRBJ2-6,.,.,CASSPRGKGANVLTF,TGTGCCAGCAGCCCCCGGGGGAAAGGGGCCAACGTCCTGACTTTC
TRBV6-5,TRBJ2-3,TRBD1,once,CASRPDRGWTDTQYF,TGTGCCAGCAGACCCGACAGGGGTTGGACAGATACGCAGTATTTT
TRBV5-6,TRBJ2-7,TRBD2,.,CASSLEVTSGSFEQYF,TGTGCCAGTAGCTTGGAAGTGACTAGCGGGAGTTTCGAGCAGTACTTC
TRBV5-1,TRBJ2-3,.,.,CASSFSRAYTDTQYF,TGCGCCAGCAGCTTCTCGCGGGCTTACACAGATACGCAGTATTTT
TRBV4-2,TRBJ1-2,.,.,CASSQEPGALDGYTF,TGTGCCAGCAGCCAAGAACCAGGGGCGCTAGATGGCTACACCTTC
TRBV7-2,TRBJ1-5,TRBD1,few,CASSSDYRGTQPQHF,TGTGCCAGCAGCTCGGATTACAGGGGCACTCAGCCCCAGCATTTT
TRBV7-8,TRBJ1-3,.,few,CASSLDSGSGNTIYF,TGTGCCAGCAGCTTGGACAGCGGATCTGGAAACACCATATATTTT
TRBV27,TRBJ1-1,TRBD1,.,CASRIQQGASEAFF,TGTGCCAGCAGAATCCAACAGGGGGCCTCTGAAGCTTTCTTT
TRBV7-3,TRBJ2-1,.,once,CASSLRQYNEQFF,TGTGCCAGCAGCTTAAGACAATACAATGAGCAGTTCTTC
TRBV6-6,TRBJ2-7,.,once,CASTRLEGYEQYF,TGTGCCAGCACAAGGCTAGAAGGATACGAGCAGTACTTC
TRBV7-9,TRBJ2-7,.,.,CASSTDRNEQYF,TGTGCCAGCAGCACAGACCGTAACGAGCAGTACTTC
TRBV10-3,TRBJ2-2,.,.,CAIREREDTGELFF,TGTGCCATACGGGAGCGAGAAGACACCGGGGAGCTGTTTTTT
TRBV18,TRBJ1-1,.,.,CASSPPGYRVDRLMNTEAFF,TGTGCCAGCTCACCGCCAGGGTACAGGGTAGACAGATTAATGAACACTGAAGCTTTCTTT
TRBV27,TRBJ2-5,.,once,CASSLSVRTARETQYF,TGTGCCAGCAGTTTATCAGTGCGGACAGCAAGAGAGACCCAGTACTTC
TRBV18,TRBJ2-5,TRBD1,.,CASSPGQGVETQYF,TGTGCCAGCTCCCCTGGACAGGGAGTAGAGACCCAGTACTTC
TRBV5-8,TRBJ2-3,TRBD2,.,CASSLGSGNTDTQYF,TGTGCCAGCAGCTTGGGTAGCGGGAACACAGATACGCAGTATTTT
TRBV6-5,TRBJ2-7,.,.,CASSYSRGGGYEQYF,TGTGCCAGCAGTTACTCGAGAGGCGGAGGGTACGAGCAGTACTTC
TRBV6-1,TRBJ2-2,.,.,CASRSTEDTGELFF,TGTGCCAGCCGATCGACAGAAGACACCGGGGAGCTGTTTTTT
TRBV6-6,TRBJ1-1,TRBD1,.,CASSSQGDFGEAFF,TGTGCCAGCAGTTCCCAGGGGGATTTCGGTGAAGCTTTCTTT
TRBV5-6,TRBJ2-2,.,.,CASSLVATGELFF,TGTGCCAGCAGCTTGGTCGCCACCGGGGAGCTGTTTTTT
TRBV11-2,TRBJ2-2,.,once,CASSLEGLNTGELFF,TGTGCCAGCAGCTTAGAGGGACTTAACACCGGGGAGCTGTTTTTT
TRBV6-5,TRBJ2-5,TRBD1,once,CASSYSGTVRETQYF,TGTGCCAGCAGTTACTCGGGGACAGTTCGTGAGACCCAGTACTTC
TRBV12-5,TRBJ1-5,.,once,CASGLARDQPQHF,TGTGCTAGTGGTTTAGCTAGGGATCAGCCCCAGCATTTT
TRBV30,TRBJ1-3,TRBD1,.,CAWSVGTGGVSGNTIYF,TGTGCCTGGAGTGTCGGGACAGGGGGCGTCAGTGGAAACACCATATATTTT
TRBV7-8,TRBJ2-5,.,.,CASGEEGRMQYF,TGTGCCAGCGGAGAAGAGGGACGAATGCAGTACTTC
TRBV2,TRBJ1-5,.,.,CASSARNSNQPQHF,TGTGCCAGCAGTGCCAGGAACAGCAATCAGCCCCAGCATTTT
TRBV2,TRBJ2-7,TRBD2,.,CASSTSGPEQYF,TGTGCCAGCAGTACTAGCGGCCCGGAGCAGTACTTC
TRBV5-1,TRBJ1-2,.,once,CASSLLPDSYGYTF,TGCGCCAGCAGCCTATTGCCGGACAGCTATGGCTACACCTTC